This T cell receptor beta chain was obtained from a study of early T cells in non-severe SARS-CoV-2 infection. Whole-study context: Chains from this unsorted whole-blood bulk RNA could not be paired. The study, taken as a whole, reports: A preference for anti-spike CD8 responses marked VDJdb matching, which missed private and CD4 specificities.

CDR3 size: 15 residues. Between the trimmed V and J ends, which lost 2 bases and 2 bases, there was a span of 10 bases. Individual cDNA molecules each received unique molecular identifiers attached to them. TCRdb reanalysed the 5' RACE reads using MiXCR and keeps one entry per CDR3 protein. The sample has 45,000 to 65,000 distinct CDR3 sequences, about 10% seen once. This clonotype was observed at least ten times. The antigen is unknown. The source of this sequence is an adult who was a healthcare worker with PCR-confirmed SARS-CoV-2 infection or an uninfected control (not recorded which). The chain is built from TRBV12-3 or TRBV12-4 and TRBJ1-5; the D is unclear. What was sequenced was whole blood. In DNA form, the CDR3 reads TGTGCCAGCAGTTTAACCCGTCTCGGCAATCAGCCCCAGCATTTT. It is translated as CASSLTRLGNQPQHF.